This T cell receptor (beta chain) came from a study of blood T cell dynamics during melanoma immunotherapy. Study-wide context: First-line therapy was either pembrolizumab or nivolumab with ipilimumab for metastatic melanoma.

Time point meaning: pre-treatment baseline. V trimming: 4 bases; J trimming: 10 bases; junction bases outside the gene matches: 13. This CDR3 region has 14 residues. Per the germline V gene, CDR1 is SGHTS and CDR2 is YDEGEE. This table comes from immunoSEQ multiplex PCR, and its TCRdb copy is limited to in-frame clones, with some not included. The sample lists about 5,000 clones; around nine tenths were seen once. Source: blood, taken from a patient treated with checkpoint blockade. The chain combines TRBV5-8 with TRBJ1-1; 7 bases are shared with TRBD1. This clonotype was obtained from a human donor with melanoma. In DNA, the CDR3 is TGTGCCAGCAGCCCAATAACAGGGGAAGGGCTAGCTTTCTTT. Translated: CASSPITGEGLAFF.